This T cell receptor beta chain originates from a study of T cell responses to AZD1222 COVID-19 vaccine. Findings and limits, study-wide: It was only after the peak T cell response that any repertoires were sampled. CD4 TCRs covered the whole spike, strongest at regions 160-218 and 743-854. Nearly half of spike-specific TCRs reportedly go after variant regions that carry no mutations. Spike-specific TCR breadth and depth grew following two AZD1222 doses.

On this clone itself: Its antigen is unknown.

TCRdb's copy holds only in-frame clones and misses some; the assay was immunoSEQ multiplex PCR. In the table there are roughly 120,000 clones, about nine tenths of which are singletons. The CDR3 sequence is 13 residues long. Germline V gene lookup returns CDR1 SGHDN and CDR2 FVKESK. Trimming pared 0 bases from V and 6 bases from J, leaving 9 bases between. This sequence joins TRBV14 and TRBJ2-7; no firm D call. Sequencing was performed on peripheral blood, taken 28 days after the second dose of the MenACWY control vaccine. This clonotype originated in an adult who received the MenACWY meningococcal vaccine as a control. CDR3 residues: CASSQDPIAEQYV. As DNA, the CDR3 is TGTGCCAGCAGCCAAGATCCGATTGCCGAGCAGTACGTC.